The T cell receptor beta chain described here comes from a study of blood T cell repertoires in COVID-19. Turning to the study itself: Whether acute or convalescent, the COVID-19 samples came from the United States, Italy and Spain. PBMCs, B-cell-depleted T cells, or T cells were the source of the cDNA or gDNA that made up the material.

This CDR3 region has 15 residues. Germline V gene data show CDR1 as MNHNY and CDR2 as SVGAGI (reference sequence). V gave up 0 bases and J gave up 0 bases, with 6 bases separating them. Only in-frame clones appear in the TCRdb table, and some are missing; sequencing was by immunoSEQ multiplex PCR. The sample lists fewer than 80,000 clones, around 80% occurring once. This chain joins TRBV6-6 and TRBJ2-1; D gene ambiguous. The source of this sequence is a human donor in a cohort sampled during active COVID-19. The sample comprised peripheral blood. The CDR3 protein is CASSYSLDSYNEQFF. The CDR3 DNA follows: TGTGCCAGCAGTTACTCTTTAGACTCCTACAATGAGCAGTTCTTC.